This TCR beta chain is drawn from a study of PD-L1 blockade in urothelial cancer (dated by TCRdb to the late 2010s). A note on the overall study: Every patient began therapy in the mid-2010s and was given atezolizumab 1,200 mg intravenously every 3 weeks. About 90% of the 29 patients were males with bladder-origin urothelial cancer, and about 60% of the 29 reported a prior smoking history. An ECOG performance status of 0 or 1 was recorded for the patients, and 0 to 3 prior chemotherapy regimens had been received by the patients. Blood samples were analyzed at two time points: 3 weeks after treatment start (second dose) and 6 weeks after treatment start. Blood samples yielded a median of 141,255 T cells and roughly 83,000 unique TCRs, with median clonality 0.080. An exploratory multi-omic analysis was conducted of the somatic, immune and clinical correlates of response to PD-L1 blockade with atezolizumab in urothelial cancer. TCR sequencing covered pretreatment tumor samples and matched, serially collected peripheral blood taken before and after atezolizumab treatment. Durable clinical benefit was defined as a progression-free survival longer than 6 months, and TCR features were additionally tested against progression-free survival and overall survival. In the same patients who had TCR sequencing, pretreatment tumors also underwent whole exome sequencing and RNA sequencing. Durable clinical benefit was achieved by nine patients and was not achieved by 20 patients. Under 30 patients had pretreatment blood TCR-seq, some 25 had at least one posttreatment blood collection, and some 25 had tumor TCR-seq. General findings and caveats noted by the study authors: Greater expansion of tumor-associated TCR clones in peripheral blood 3 weeks after the start of treatment was observed in patients with durable benefit (n of about 20, p = 0.022). A pretreatment peripheral blood TCR clonality below the median was linked to improved progression-free and overall survival. Because of the small sample size (n ≈ 30) and the many exploratory analyses performed, the results are intended to be regarded as hypothesis-generating.

At the junction V is shortened by 4 bases and J by 4 bases, with 12 bases in between. CDR1 and CDR2 were assigned from the germline V gene as MNHNS and SASEGT. From the cysteine through the phenylalanine, the CDR3 covers 14 amino acids. The read is trimmed to its CDR3 DNA, 42 bases read in frame from base 1. Synthetic TCR analog templates were spiked into each PCR to estimate absolute template abundance from read counts. The immunoSEQ assay was used to amplify TCRbeta CDR3 regions from genomic DNA with bias-controlled V and J gene primers. Rearranged TCRbeta segments were sequenced at approximately 20X coverage. The authors' analysis ran thus. Clustering was used to correct sequencing errors, and CDR3s were annotated against IMGT so that V, D and J genes could be assigned. Downstream analyses used only productive TCRbeta rearrangements and left out out-of-frame or stop-codon sequences. Clonality was computed as one minus Shannon entropy normalized by the log of the number of unique productive sequences. Clones differing between time points or between blood and tumor were identified using Fisher's exact test with Benjamini-Hochberg correction, with an adjusted p below 0.01 applied as the threshold. TCRdb provides this immuneACCESS table in a form limited to in-frame rearrangements. Some clones are lacking; in checked studies, under half of them reflect an unresolved V gene, and why the rest are absent is not known. D and trimming come from the DNA, and the V and J calls and clone size come from that table. The sample records approximately 91,000 clones, 75% to 90% of which are singletons. About 8.4% of the sample is in the top ten clones.

This clone was recorded a few times. Its antigen is unknown. Base qualities are missing; no much larger clone stands one base away. Reading the label with the study, this specimen's time point is: peripheral blood 6 weeks after treatment start. The cohort included some 30 patients with locally advanced or metastatic urothelial carcinoma who were treated at Memorial Sloan Kettering on a trial protocol. Peripheral blood mononuclear cells were collected pretreatment and during treatment, with between 1 and 8 total time points obtained per patient. The Qiagen DNeasy Blood extraction kit was used to purify genomic DNA from total PBMCs and tumor samples. PBMCs were collected pretreatment and during treatment, and were isolated and stored as previously described.

Sequences were derived from PBMCs, sampled around atezolizumab (anti-PD-L1) treatment. The origin of this receptor is a man in his 70s with urothelial cancer. The V gene is TRBV6-1 and the J gene is TRBJ2-3; the D gene cannot be named for sure. The DNA is as follows: TGTGCCAGCAGTGGTACCCCGGCGGCAGATACGCAGTATTTT. It specifies CASSGTPAADTQYF.